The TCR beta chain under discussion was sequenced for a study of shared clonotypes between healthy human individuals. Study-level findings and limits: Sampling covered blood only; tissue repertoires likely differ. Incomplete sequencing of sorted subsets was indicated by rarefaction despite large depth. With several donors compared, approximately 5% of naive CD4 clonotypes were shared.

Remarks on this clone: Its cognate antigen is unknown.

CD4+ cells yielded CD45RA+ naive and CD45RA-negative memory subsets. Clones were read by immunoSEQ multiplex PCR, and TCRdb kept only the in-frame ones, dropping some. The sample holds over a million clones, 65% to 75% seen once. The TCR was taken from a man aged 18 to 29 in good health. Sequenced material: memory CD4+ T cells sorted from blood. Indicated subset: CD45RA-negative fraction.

CDR3 in DNA: TGTGCCAGCAGTTACGAATGGGGTTATGGCTACACCTTC. Translation gives CASSYEWGYGYTF. The chain combines TRBV6-5 with TRBJ1-2, with D unclear. The CDR3 is made up of 13 amino acids. Germline V gene lookup returns CDR1 MNHEY and CDR2 SVGAGI. Trimming left V 2 bases short and J 5 bases short, with 9 bases between.